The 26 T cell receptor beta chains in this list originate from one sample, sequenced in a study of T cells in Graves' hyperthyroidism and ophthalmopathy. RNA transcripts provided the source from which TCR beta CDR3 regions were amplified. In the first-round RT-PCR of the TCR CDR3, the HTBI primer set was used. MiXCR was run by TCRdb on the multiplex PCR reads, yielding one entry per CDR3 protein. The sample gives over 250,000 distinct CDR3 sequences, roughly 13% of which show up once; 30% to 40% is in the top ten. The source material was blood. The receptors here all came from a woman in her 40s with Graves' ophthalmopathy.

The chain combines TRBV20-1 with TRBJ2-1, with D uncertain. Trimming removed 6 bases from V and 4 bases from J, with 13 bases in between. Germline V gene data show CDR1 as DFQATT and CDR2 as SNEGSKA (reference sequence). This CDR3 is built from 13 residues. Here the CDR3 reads CSATTQLYNEQFF. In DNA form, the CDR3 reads TGCAGTGCCACCACCCAACTATACAATGAGCAGTTCTTC.

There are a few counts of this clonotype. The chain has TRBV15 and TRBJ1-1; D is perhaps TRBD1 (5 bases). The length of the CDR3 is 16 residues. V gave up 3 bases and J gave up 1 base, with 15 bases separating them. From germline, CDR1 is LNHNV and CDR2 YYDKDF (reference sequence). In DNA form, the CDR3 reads TGTGCCACCAGCAGTCGTATTGGGGGAACGAACACTGAAGCTTTCTTT. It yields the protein CATSSRIGGTNTEAFF.

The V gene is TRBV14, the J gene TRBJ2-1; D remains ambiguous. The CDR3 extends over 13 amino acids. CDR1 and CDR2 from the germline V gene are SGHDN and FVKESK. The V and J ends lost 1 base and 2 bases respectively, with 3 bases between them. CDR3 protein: CASSQVPYNEQFF. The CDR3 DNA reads TGTGCCAGCAGCCAAGTGCCCTACAATGAGCAGTTCTTC.

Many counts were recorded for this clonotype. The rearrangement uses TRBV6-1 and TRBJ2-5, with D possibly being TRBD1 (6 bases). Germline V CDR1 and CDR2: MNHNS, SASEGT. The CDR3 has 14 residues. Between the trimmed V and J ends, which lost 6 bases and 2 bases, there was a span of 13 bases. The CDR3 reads CASSGTSRQETQYF. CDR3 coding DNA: TGTGCCAGCAGCGGGACATCTCGACAAGAGACCCAGTACTTC.

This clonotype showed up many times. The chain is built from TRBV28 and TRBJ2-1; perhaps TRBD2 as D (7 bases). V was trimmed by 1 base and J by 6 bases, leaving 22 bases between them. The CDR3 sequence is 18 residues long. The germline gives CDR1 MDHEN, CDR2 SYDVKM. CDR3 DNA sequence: TGTGCCAGCAGTTTATATGGGGGGGGCCTGAGGGTAGGCAATGAGCAGTTCTTC. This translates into CASSLYGGGLRVGNEQFF.

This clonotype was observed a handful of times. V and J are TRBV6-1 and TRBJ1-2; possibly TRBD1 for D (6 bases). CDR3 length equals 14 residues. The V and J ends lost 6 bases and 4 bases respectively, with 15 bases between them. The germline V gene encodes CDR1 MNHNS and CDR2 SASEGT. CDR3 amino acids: CASRDRLRGYGYTF. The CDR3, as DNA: TGTGCCAGCAGGGACAGATTAAGAGGCTATGGCTACACCTTC.

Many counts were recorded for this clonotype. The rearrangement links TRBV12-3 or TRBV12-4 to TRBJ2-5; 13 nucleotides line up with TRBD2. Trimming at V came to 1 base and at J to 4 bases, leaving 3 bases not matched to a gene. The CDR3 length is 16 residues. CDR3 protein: CASSLGLAGGRETQYF. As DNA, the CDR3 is TGTGCCAGCAGTTTAGGACTAGCGGGAGGTAGAGAGACCCAGTACTTC.

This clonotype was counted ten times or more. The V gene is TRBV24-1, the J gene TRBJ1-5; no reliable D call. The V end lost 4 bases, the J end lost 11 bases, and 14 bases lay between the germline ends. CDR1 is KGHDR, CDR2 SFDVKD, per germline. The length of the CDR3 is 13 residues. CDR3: CATSDLNGWAQHF. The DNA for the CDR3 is TGTGCCACCAGTGACTTGAACGGGTGGGCCCAGCATTTT.

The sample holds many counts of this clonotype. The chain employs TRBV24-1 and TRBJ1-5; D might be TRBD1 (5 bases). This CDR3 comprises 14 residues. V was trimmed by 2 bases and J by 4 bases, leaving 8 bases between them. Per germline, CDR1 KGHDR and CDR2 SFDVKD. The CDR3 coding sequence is TGTGCCACCAGTGATTCCAGGGTTAATCAGCCCCAGCATTTT. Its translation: CATSDSRVNQPQHF.

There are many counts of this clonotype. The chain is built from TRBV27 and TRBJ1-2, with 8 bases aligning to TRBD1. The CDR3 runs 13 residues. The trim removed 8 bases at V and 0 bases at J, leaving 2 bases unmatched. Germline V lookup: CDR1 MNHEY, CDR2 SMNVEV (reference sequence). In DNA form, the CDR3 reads TGTGCCAGCGGACAGGGTCCTAACTATGGCTACACCTTC. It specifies CASGQGPNYGYTF.

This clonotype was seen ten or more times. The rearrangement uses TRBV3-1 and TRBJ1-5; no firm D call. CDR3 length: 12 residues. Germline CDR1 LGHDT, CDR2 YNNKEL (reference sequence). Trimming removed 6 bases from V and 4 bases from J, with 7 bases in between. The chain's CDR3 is CASSHLNQPQHF. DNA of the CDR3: TGTGCCAGCAGTCATCTGAATCAGCCCCAGCATTTT.

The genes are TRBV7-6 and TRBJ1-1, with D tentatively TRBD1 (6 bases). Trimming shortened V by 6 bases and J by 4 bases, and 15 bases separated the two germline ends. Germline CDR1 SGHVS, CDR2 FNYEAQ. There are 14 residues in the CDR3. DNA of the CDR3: TGTGCCAGCAGAGCGAATCAGGGGTCCACTGAAGCTTTCTTT. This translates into CASRANQGSTEAFF.

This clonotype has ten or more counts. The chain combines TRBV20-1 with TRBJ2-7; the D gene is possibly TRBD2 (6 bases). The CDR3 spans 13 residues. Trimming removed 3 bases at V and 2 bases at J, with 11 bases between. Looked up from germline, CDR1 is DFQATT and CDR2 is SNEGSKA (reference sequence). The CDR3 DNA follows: TGCAGTGCTAGCCGCGGGGAGACCTACGAGCAGTACTTC. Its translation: CSASRGETYEQYF.

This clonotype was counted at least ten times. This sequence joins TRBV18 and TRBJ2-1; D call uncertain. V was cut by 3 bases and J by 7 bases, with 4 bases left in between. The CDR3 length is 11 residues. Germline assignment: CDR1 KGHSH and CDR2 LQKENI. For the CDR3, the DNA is TGTGCCAGCTCACCTCGGAATGAGCAGTTCTTC. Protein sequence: CASSPRNEQFF. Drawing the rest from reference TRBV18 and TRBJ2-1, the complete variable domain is NAGVMQNPRHLVRRRGQEARLRCSPMKGHSHVYWYRQLPEEGLKFMVYLQKENIIDESGMPKERFSAEFPKEGPSILRIQQVVRGDSAAYFCASSPRNEQFFGPGTRLTVL.

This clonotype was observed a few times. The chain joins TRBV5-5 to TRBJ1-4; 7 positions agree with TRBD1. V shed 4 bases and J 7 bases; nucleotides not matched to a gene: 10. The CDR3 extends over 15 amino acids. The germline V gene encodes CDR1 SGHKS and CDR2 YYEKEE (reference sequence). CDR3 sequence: CASSLRQGSGEKLFF. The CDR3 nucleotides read TGTGCCAGCAGCCTCCGACAGGGATCGGGTGAAAAACTGTTTTTT. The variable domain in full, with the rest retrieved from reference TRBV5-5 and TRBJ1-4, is DAGVTQSPTHLIKTRGQQVTLRCSPISGHKSVSWYQQVLGQGPQFIFQYYEKEERGRGNFPDRFSARQFPNYSSELNVNALLLGDSALYLCASSLRQGSGEKLFFGSGTQLSVL.

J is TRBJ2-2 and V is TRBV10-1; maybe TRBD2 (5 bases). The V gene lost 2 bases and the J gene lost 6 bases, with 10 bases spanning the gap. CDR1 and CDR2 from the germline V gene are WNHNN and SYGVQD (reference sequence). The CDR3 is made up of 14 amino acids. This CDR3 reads CASSETSRAGELFF. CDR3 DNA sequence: TGCGCCAGCAGTGAGACTAGTCGGGCCGGGGAGCTGTTTTTT.

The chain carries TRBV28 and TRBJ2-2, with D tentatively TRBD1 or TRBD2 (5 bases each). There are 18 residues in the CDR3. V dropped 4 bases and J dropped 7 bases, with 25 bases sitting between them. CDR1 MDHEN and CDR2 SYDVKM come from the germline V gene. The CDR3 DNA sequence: TGTGCCAGCAGTTCCCCCGGGGCTGCGGACGCGAGGGGCGGGGAGCTGTTTTTT. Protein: CASSSPGAADARGGELFF.

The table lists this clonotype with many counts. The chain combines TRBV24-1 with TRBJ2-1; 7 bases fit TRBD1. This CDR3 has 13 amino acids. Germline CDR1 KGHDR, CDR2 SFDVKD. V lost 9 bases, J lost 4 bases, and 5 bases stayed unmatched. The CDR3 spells CATSGTEYNEQFF. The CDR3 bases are TGTGCCACCTCCGGGACAGAATACAATGAGCAGTTCTTC.

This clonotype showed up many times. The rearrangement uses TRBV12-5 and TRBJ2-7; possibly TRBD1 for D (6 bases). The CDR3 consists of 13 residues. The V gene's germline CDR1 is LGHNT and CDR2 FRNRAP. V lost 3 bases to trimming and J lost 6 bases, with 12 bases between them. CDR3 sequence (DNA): TGTGCTAGTGGTTTTAATCTAGGGGGCGAGCAGTACTTC. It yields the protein CASGFNLGGEQYF.

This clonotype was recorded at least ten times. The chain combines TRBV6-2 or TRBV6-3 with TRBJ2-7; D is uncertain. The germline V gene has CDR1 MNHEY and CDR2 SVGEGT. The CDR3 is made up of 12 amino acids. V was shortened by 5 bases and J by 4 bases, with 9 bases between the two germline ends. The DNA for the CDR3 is TGTGCCAGCAGTAATCTTGGGTACGAGCAGTACTTC. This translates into CASSNLGYEQYF.

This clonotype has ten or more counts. CDR3 region: CSASLLAGVETDTQYF. The CDR3 DNA reads TGCAGTGCTAGTCTACTAGCGGGGGTTGAGACAGATACGCAGTATTTT. The chain has TRBV20-1 and TRBJ2-3, with 11 nucleotides matching TRBD2. V dropped 3 bases and J dropped 3; count of bases not matched to a gene: 8. The CDR3 sequence is 16 residues long. CDR1 DFQATT and CDR2 SNEGSKA come from the germline V gene (reference sequence).

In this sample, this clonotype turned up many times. The CDR3, as DNA: TGTGCCAGCAGTTACCGCACAATAGCGGGGCGTTACGAGCAGTACTTC. Translation: CASSYRTIAGRYEQYF. The chain recombines TRBV6-5 with TRBJ2-7, with 8 bases aligning to TRBD2. The CDR3 loop spans 16 amino acids. Germline CDR1 reads MNHEY; CDR2 reads SVGAGI. The junction had 10 bases not matched to a gene; V was cut back by 2 bases and J by 4 bases.

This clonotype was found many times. CDR3 amino acids: CASTDAGGLGYTF. The DNA of the CDR3 is TGTGCCAGCACCGACGCCGGGGGGCTTGGCTACACCTTC. The V gene is TRBV6-1, the J gene TRBJ1-2, with D perhaps TRBD1 (6 bases). Trimming took off 7 bases at V and 7 bases at J, with 16 bases between the two ends. The CDR3 sequence is 13 residues long. CDR1 and CDR2 from the germline V gene are MNHNS and SASEGT.

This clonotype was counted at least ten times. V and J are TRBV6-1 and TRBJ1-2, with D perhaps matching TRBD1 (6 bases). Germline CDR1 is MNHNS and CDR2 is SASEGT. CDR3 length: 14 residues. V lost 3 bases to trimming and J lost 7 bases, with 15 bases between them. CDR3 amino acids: CASSETTGLSGYTF. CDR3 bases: TGTGCCAGCAGTGAGACCACAGGGTTAAGTGGCTACACCTTC.

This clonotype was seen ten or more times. CDR3 sequence reads: CASSTAPRPQHF. The CDR3 DNA is TGTGCCAGCAGTACGGCCCCGAGGCCCCAGCATTTT. This rearrangement joins TRBV6-2 or TRBV6-3 to TRBJ1-5; D gene ambiguous. Trimming took off 5 bases at V and 9 bases at J, with 11 bases between the two ends. The CDR3 runs to 12 residues. The V gene's germline CDR1 is MNHEY and CDR2 SVGEGT.

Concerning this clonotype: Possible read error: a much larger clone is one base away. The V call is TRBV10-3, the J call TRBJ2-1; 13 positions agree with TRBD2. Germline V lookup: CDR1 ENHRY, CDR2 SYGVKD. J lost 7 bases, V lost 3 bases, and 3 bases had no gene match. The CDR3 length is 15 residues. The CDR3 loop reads CAISEGGLAGNEQFF. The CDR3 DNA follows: TGTGCCATCAGTGAAGGGGGACTAGCGGGGAATGAGCAGTTCTTC.